The TCR beta chain described here comes from a study of monozygotic twins with inflammatory bowel disease. Findings of the study overall: With inverse Simpson as the measure, TCRbeta diversity was lower in IBD patients than in healthy co-twins. In patient repertoires, differing immunosuppressive treatments may have added some variability. Twins with IBD had fewer clonotypes in common with others than healthy twins, particularly during disease activity.

With respect to this clonotype: Its cognate antigen is unknown.

Both TCRalpha and TCRbeta cDNA were subjected to two nested PCRs lasting around 15 and 9 cycles. For each CDR3 protein, TCRdb gives one entry from its re-call of the 5' RACE reads, without DNA. The sample has about 160,000 distinct CDR3 sequences. The CDR3 contains 13 residues. CDR1 and CDR2 (germline): SGHVS, FQNEAQ. V usage is TRBV7-8 and J usage is TRBJ1-3. The sample consisted of blood. This sequence was found in a human donor with ulcerative colitis or Crohn's disease, or a healthy co-twin of an affected twin (not recorded which). CDR3 loop: CASSLFSGNTIYF. Complete variable domain (other parts from reference TRBV7-8 and TRBJ1-3): GAGVSQSPRYKVAKRGQDVALRCDPISGHVSLFWYQQALGQGPEFLTYFQNEAQLDKSGLPSDRFFAERPEGSVSTLKIQRTQQEDSAVYLCASSLFSGNTIYFGEGSWLTVV.